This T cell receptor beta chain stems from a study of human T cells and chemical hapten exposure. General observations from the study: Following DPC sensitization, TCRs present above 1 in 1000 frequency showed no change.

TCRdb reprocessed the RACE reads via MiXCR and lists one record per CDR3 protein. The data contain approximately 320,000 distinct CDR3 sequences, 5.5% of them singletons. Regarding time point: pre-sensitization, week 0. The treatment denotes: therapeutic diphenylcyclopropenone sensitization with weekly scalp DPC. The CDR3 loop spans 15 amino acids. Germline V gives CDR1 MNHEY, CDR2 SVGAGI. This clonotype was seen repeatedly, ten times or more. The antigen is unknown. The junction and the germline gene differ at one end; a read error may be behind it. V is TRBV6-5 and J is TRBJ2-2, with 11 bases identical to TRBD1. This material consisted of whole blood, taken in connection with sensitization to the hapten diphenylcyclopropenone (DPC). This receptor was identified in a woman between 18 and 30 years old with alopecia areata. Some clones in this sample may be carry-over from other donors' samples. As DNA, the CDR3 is TGTGCCAGCAGCCGGGACAGGGGGAACGCCGGGGAGCTGTTTTTT. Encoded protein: CASSRDRGNAGELFF.